This TCR beta chain was documented in a study of T cell responses to AZD1222 COVID-19 vaccine. Study information: Second doses were pooled across both intervals (about 4 or about 12 weeks).

Libraries were prepared by immunoSEQ multiplex PCR; TCRdb keeps only in-frame clonotypes and omits some of them. The data show 200,000 to 300,000 clones, with about 92% seen just once and 0.5% to 0.65% held by the top ten. The CDR3 is 12 residues long. Germline CDR1 SGHAT, CDR2 FQNNGV. Trimming removed 5 bases from V and 7 bases from J, with 8 bases in between. This clone was picked up a small number of times. Here the sequenced sample was peripheral blood, taken on day 0 of AZD1222 vaccination. This TCR came from an adult in good health. The rearrangement uses TRBV11-2 and TRBJ2-2; possible D gene TRBD2, 6 bases. CDR3 nucleotide sequence: TGTGCCAGCAGCGGAGGGGTCGGGGAGCTGTTTTTT. This sequence encodes CASSGGVGELFF.